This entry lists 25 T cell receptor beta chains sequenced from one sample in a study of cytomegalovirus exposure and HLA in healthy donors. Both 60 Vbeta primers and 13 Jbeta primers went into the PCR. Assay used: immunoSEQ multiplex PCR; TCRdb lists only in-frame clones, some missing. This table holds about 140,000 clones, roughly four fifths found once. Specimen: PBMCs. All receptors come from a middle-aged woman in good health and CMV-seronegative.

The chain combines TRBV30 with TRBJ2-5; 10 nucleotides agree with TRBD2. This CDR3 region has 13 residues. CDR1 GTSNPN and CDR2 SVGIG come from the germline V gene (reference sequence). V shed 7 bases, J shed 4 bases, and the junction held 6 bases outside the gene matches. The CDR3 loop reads CAFSLAGAETQYF. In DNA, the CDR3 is TGTGCCTTCTCCCTAGCGGGAGCAGAGACCCAGTACTTC.

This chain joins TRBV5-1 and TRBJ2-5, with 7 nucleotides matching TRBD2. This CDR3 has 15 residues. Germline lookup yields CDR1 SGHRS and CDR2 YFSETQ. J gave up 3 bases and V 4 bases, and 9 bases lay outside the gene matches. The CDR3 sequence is CASSPEVGGEETQYF. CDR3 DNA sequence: TGCGCCAGCAGCCCGGAGGTGGGGGGGGAAGAGACCCAGTACTTC.

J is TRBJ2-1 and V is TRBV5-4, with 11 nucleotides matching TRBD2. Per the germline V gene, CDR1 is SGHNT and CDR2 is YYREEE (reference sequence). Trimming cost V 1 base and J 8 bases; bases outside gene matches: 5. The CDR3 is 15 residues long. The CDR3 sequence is CASSLTSGSTDEQFF. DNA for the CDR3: TGTGCCAGCAGCTTGACTAGCGGGAGTACGGATGAGCAGTTCTTC. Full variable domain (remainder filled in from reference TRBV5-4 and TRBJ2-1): ETGVTQSPTHLIKTRGQQVTLRCSSQSGHNTVSWYQQALGQGPQFIFQYYREEENGRGNFPPRFSGLQFPNYSSELNVNALELDDSALYLCASSLTSGSTDEQFFGPGTRLTVL.

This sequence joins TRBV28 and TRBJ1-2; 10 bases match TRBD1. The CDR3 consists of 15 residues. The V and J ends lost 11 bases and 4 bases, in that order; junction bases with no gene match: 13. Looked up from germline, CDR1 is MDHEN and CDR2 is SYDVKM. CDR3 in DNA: TGTGCCGTGGTACCCAGGGGGACAGGGGTCTATGGCTACACCTTC. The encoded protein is CAVVPRGTGVYGYTF.

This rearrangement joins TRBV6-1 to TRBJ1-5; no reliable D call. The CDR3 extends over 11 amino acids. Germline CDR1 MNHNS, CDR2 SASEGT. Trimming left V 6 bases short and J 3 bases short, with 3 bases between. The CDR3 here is CASSLNQPQHF. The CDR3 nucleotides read TGTGCCAGCAGCCTCAATCAGCCCCAGCATTTT.

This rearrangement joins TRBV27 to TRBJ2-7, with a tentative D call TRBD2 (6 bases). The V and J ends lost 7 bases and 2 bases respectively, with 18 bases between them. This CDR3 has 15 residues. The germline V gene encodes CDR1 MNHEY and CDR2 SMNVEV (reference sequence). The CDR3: CASKRERAGPYEQYF. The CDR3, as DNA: TGTGCCAGCAAACGGGAGCGTGCGGGTCCCTACGAGCAGTACTTC.

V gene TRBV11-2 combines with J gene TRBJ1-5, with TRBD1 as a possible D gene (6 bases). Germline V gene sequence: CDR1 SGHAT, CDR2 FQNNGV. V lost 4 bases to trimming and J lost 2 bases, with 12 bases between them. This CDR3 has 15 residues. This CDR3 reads CASSYRGGGNQPQHF. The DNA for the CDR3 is TGTGCCAGCAGCTACAGAGGGGGTGGCAATCAGCCCCAGCATTTT. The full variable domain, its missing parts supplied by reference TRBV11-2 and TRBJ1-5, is EAGVAQSPRYKIIEKRQSVAFWCNPISGHATLYWYQQILGQGPKLLIQFQNNGVVDDSQLPKDRFSAERLKGVDSTLKIQPAKLEDSAVYLCASSYRGGGNQPQHFGDGTRLSIL.

CDR3 DNA sequence: TGCGCCAGCAGCTTGGCTGGGGGGGGAGTCCCCGGGGAGCTGTTTTTT. This codes for CASSLAGGGVPGELFF. The chain joins TRBV5-1 to TRBJ2-2; 7 nucleotides match TRBD2. The CDR3 runs 16 residues. The ends lost 0 bases at V and 6 bases at J; junction bases unmatched: 8. Per germline, CDR1 SGHRS and CDR2 YFSETQ.

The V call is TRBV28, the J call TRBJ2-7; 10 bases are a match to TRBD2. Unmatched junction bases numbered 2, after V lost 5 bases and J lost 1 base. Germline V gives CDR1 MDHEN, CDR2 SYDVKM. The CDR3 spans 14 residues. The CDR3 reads CASSPSGSSYEQYF. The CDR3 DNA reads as TGTGCCAGCAGTCCTAGCGGGAGTTCCTACGAGCAGTACTTC.

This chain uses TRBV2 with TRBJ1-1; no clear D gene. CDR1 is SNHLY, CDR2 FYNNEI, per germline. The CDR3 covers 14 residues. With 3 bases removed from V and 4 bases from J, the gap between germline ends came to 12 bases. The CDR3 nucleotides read TGTGCCAGCAGTGACATTAGGAGTGGCACTGAAGCTTTCTTT. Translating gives CASSDIRSGTEAFF.

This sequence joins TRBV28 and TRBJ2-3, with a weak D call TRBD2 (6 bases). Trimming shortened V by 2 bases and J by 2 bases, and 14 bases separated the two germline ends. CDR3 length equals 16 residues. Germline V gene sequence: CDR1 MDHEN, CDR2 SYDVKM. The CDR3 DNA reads TGTGCCAGCAGTTTACTTTGGGCGGGAAACACAGATACGCAGTATTTT. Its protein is CASSLLWAGNTDTQYF.

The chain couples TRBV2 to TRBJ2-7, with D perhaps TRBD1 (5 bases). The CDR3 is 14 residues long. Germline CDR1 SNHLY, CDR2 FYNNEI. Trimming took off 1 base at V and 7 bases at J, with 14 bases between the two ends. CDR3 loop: CASSEVSRDVEQYF. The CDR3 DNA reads TGTGCCAGCAGTGAAGTTTCCAGGGATGTGGAGCAGTACTTC. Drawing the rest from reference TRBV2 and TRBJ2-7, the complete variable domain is EPEVTQTPSHQVTQMGQEVILRCVPISNHLYFYWYRQILGQKVEFLVSFYNNEISEKSEIFDDQFSVERPDGSNFTLKIRSTKLEDSAMYFCASSEVSRDVEQYFGPGTRLTVT.

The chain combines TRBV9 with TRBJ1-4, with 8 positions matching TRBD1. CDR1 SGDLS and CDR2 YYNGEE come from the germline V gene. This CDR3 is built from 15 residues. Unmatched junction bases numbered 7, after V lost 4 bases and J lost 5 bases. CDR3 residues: CASSPRTGTNEKLFF. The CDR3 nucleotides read TGTGCCAGCAGCCCCCGGACAGGGACAAATGAAAAACTGTTTTTT.

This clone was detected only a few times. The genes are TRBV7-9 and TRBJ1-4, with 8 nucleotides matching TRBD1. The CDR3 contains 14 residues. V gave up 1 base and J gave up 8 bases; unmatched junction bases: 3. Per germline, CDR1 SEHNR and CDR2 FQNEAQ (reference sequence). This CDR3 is CASSLGTGQEKLFF. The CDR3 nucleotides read TGTGCCAGCAGCTTAGGGACAGGGCAAGAAAAACTGTTTTTT.

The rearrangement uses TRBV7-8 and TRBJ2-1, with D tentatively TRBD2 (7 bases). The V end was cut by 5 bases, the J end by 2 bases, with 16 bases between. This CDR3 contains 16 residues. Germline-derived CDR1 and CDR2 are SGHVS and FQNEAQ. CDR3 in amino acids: CASSPWGGPPYNEQFF. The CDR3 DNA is TGTGCCAGCAGCCCGTGGGGGGGCCCACCCTACAATGAGCAGTTCTTC.

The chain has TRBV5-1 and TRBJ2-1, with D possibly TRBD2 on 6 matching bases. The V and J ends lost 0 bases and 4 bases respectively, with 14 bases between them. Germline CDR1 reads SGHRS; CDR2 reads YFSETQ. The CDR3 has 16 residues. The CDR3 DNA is TGCGCCAGCAGCTTGGGTTTTGGGGGAGGATACAATGAGCAGTTCTTC. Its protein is CASSLGFGGGYNEQFF.

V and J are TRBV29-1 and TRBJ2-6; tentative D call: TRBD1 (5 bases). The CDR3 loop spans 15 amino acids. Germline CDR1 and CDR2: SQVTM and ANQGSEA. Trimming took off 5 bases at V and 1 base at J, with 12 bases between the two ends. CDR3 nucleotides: TGCAGCGTTTCCGACAGCGTATCTGGGGCCAACGTCCTGACTTTC. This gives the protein CSVSDSVSGANVLTF.

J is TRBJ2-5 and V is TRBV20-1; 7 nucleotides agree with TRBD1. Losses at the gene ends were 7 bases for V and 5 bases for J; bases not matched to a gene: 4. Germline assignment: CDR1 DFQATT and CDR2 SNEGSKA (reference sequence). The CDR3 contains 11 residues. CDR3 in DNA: TGCAGTGAGGGGGCCCGGGAGACCCAGTACTTC. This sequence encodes CSEGARETQYF.

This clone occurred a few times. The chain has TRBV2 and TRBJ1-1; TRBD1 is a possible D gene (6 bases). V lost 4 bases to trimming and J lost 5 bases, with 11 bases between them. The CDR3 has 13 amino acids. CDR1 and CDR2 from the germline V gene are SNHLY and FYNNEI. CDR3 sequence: CASSGTARTEAFF. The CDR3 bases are TGTGCCAGCAGTGGGACAGCCAGGACTGAAGCTTTCTTT.

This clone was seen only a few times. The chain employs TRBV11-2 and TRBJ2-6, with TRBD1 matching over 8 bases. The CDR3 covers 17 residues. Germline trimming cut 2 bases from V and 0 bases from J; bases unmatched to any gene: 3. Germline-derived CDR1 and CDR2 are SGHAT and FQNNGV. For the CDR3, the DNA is TGTGCCAGCAGCTTAACAGGGGGGAGCTCTGGGGCCAACGTCCTGACTTTC. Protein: CASSLTGGSSGANVLTF.

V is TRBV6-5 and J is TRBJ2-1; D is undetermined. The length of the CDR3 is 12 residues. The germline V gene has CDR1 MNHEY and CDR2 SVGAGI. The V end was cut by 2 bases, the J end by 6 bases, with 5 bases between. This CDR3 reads CASSYPSNEQFF. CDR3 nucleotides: TGTGCCAGCAGTTACCCCTCCAATGAGCAGTTCTTC.

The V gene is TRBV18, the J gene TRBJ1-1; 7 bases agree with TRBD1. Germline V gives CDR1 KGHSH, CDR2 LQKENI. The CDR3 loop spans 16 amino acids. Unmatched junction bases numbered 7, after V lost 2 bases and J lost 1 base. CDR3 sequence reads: CASSPMPGGKNTEAFF. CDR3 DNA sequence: TGTGCCAGCTCACCAATGCCAGGGGGAAAGAACACTGAAGCTTTCTTT.

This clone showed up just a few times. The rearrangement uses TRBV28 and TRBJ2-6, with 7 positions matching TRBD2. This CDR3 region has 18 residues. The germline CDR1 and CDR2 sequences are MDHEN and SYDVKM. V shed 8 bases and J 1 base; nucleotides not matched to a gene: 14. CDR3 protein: CASVDFQAGESGANVLTF. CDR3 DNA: TGTGCCAGCGTCGACTTCCAGGCGGGAGAATCTGGGGCCAACGTCCTGACTTTC.

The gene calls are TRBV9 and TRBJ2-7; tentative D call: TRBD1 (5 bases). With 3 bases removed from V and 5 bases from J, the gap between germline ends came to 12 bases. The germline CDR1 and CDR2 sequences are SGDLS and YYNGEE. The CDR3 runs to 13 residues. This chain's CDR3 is CASSGGAGHEQYF. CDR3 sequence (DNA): TGTGCCAGCAGCGGGGGCGCAGGCCACGAGCAGTACTTC.

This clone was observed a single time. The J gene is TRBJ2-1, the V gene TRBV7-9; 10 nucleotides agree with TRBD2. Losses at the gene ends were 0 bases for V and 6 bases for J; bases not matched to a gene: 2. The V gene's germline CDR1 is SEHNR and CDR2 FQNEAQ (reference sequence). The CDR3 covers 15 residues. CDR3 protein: CASSLAGTSANEQFF. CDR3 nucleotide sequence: TGTGCCAGCAGCTTAGCCGGGACTAGCGCCAATGAGCAGTTCTTC.